Following are 5 T cell receptor beta chains from one sample sequenced in a study of blood T cell repertoires in COVID-19. Some clones are missing from TCRdb's copy, which holds only in-frame ones; the method was immunoSEQ multiplex PCR. This sample yields approximately 240,000 clones, of which roughly nine tenths are seen a single time; under 4% belongs to the top ten. The sequenced material came from PBMCs or T cells enriched from blood (not recorded which). The receptors come from a young woman in a cohort exposed to, infected with or recovered from COVID-19 (not recorded which).

The V call is TRBV19, the J call TRBJ1-2, with 7 bases that match TRBD1. The CDR3 extends over 15 amino acids. Per germline, CDR1 LNHDA and CDR2 SQIVND (reference sequence). V shed 6 bases and J 2 bases; nucleotides not matched to a gene: 9. The CDR3 DNA is TGTGCCAGTAGCACTGACAGGGTAGTGAACTATGGCTACACCTTC. It codes for CASSTDRVVNYGYTF.

The chain couples TRBV7-6 to TRBJ2-1; 9 bases line up with TRBD2. The CDR3 spans 14 residues. CDR1 and CDR2 from the germline V gene are SGHVS and FNYEAQ. V shed 4 bases and J 4 bases; nucleotides not matched to a gene: 2. CDR3 in amino acids: CASSSSGKYNEQFF. The CDR3 nucleotides read TGTGCCAGCAGCTCTAGCGGGAAATACAATGAGCAGTTCTTC.

This rearrangement joins TRBV3-1 (or the pseudogene TRBV3-2) to TRBJ1-2; a weak D match, TRBD1 (5 bases). V dropped 1 base and J dropped 7 bases, with 19 bases sitting between them. The CDR3 loop spans 16 amino acids. Germline CDR1 and CDR2: LGHDT and YNNKEL (reference sequence). The CDR3 loop reads CASSQGGAQFIGGYTF. DNA for the CDR3: TGTGCCAGCAGCCAAGGTGGGGCACAATTCATTGGTGGCTACACCTTC.

This clone occurred once. The chain links TRBV6-5 to TRBJ1-1; 7 bases are shared with TRBD1. CDR3 size: 14 residues. Per germline, CDR1 MNHEY and CDR2 SVGAGI. The V gene end was trimmed by 6 bases and the J gene end by 1 base; junction bases not matched to a gene: 5. DNA of the CDR3: TGTGCCAGCAGAGTGGGACAGTCGAACACTGAAGCTTTCTTT. Translating it yields CASRVGQSNTEAFF.

The rearrangement uses TRBV6-5 and TRBJ1-1; D possibly corresponds to TRBD1 (5 bases). V was cut by 1 base and J by 1 base, with 10 bases left in between. This CDR3 region has 15 residues. Germline CDR1 MNHEY, CDR2 SVGAGI. The CDR3 is CASSYLRGGNTEAFF. The CDR3, as DNA: TGTGCCAGCAGTTACTTAAGGGGAGGGAACACTGAAGCTTTCTTT.